Presented here are 28 T cell receptor beta chains from one specimen sequenced in a study of cytomegalovirus exposure and HLA in healthy donors. Primers for the PCR totalled 60 Vbeta and 13 Jbeta. Only in-frame clones appear in the TCRdb table, and some are missing; sequencing was by immunoSEQ multiplex PCR. Here the sample spans 150,000 to 180,000 clones, roughly 80% being singletons. The sequencing sample was made of PBMCs. The receptor source for this set is a man aged 30-40 years in good health and CMV-seropositive.

The V and J genes are TRBV28 and TRBJ2-7, with 7 nucleotides matching TRBD1. With V trimmed by 5 bases and J by 4 bases, 8 bases remained unmatched. Germline-derived CDR1 and CDR2 are MDHEN and SYDVKM. This CDR3 spans 14 amino acids. The chain's CDR3 is CASSPPRTGYEQYF. As DNA, the CDR3 is TGTGCCAGCAGTCCCCCTCGGACAGGATACGAGCAGTACTTC. Together with reference TRBV28 and TRBJ2-7, the CDR3 gives the full variable domain: DVKVTQSSRYLVKRTGEKVFLECVQDMDHENMFWYRQDPGLGLRLIYFSYDVKMKEKGDIPEGYSVSREKKERFSLILESASTNQTSMYLCASSPPRTGYEQYFGPGTRLTVT.

This clone has just one count. The chain links TRBV30 to TRBJ1-1; tentative D call: TRBD1 (5 bases). CDR1 GTSNPN and CDR2 SVGIG come from the germline V gene (reference sequence). The CDR3 has 12 amino acids. Trimming pared 5 bases from V and 1 base from J, leaving 8 bases between. The CDR3 bases are TGTGCCTGGGCCGACAGGAACACTGAAGCTTTCTTT. Translated, it gives CAWADRNTEAFF.

The chain uses TRBV7-3 and TRBJ2-1; 8 nucleotides agree with TRBD2. The V gene end was trimmed by 5 bases and the J gene end by 8 bases; junction bases not matched to a gene: 8. CDR3 length: 14 amino acids. CDR1 and CDR2 from the germline V gene are SGHTA and FQGTGA. CDR3 coding DNA: TGTGCCAGCAGCCCTTCCTGGCGGGGGGATGAGCAGTTCTTC. Protein sequence: CASSPSWRGDEQFF.

The rearrangement uses TRBV2 and TRBJ1-1, with D possibly matching TRBD1 (5 bases). Germline-derived CDR1 and CDR2 are SNHLY and FYNNEI. CDR3 length equals 13 residues. Trimming took 6 bases from V and 2 from J, leaving 10 bases between them. CDR3 sequence: CASRTEINTEAFF. DNA of the CDR3: TGTGCCAGCAGGACAGAGATCAACACTGAAGCTTTCTTT.

The chain carries TRBV5-5 and TRBJ1-1, with a tentative D call TRBD1 (5 bases). Germline V lookup: CDR1 SGHKS, CDR2 YYEKEE (reference sequence). The CDR3 is 15 amino acids. Trimming took 1 base from V and 4 from J, leaving 14 bases between them. The CDR3 spells CASSLSADMGTEAFF. In nucleotides, the CDR3 is TGTGCCAGCAGCTTGTCGGCGGACATGGGCACTGAAGCTTTCTTT.

The chain employs TRBV2 and TRBJ1-5; D unresolved. The CDR3 contains 16 residues. V lost 6 bases to trimming and J lost 0 bases, with 15 bases between them. From germline, CDR1 is SNHLY and CDR2 FYNNEI. CDR3 nucleotides: TGTGCCAGCAGGAGTGAACCGGGGTTTAGCAATCAGCCCCAGCATTTT. This translates into CASRSEPGFSNQPQHF.

This rearrangement joins TRBV5-1 to TRBJ2-7, with 10 positions matching TRBD2. The CDR3 extends over 16 amino acids. With V trimmed by 0 bases and J by 3 bases, 6 bases remained unmatched. Germline V gene data show CDR1 as SGHRS and CDR2 as YFSETQ. The CDR3 DNA reads TGCGCCAGCAGCTTGGCTGGGACTAGCGCGAACTACGAGCAGTACTTC. Protein product: CASSLAGTSANYEQYF.

The chain carries TRBV5-5 and TRBJ2-3; D perhaps matches TRBD2 (6 bases). V was pared by 2 bases and J by 2 bases, with 12 bases between. CDR1 and CDR2 from the germline V gene are SGHKS and YYEKEE (reference sequence). This CDR3 region has 15 residues. CDR3 DNA sequence: TGTGCCAGCAGCTTAAGGACTACCACCACAGATACGCAGTATTTT. It translates to CASSLRTTTTDTQYF.

The genes are TRBV9 and TRBJ1-2; D is perhaps TRBD1 (6 bases). This CDR3 has 13 amino acids. The V end was cut by 2 bases, the J end by 3 bases, with 8 bases between. CDR1 SGDLS and CDR2 YYNGEE come from the germline V gene. CDR3 coding DNA: TGTGCCAGCAGCGTCAGGGGTTACTATGGCTACACCTTC. Its translation: CASSVRGYYGYTF. The whole variable domain, remainder taken from reference TRBV9 and TRBJ1-2, is DSGVTQTPKHLITATGQRVTLRCSPRSGDLSVYWYQQSLDQGLQFLIQYYNGEERAKGNILERFSAQQFPDLHSELNLSSLELGDSALYFCASSVRGYYGYTFGSGTRLTVV.

This chain joins TRBV4-2 and TRBJ2-1; TRBD2 matches at 7 bases. In germline, CDR1 is LGHNA, CDR2 YNFKEQ. V lost 5 bases and J lost 5; bases outside the gene matches: 6. CDR3 length: 14 amino acids. The CDR3 bases are TGTGCCAGCAGCTTTAGGGGAGGGGACAATGAGCAGTTCTTC. This translates into CASSFRGGDNEQFF.

This chain connects TRBV5-1 to TRBJ1-2; no firm D call. The CDR3 loop spans 16 amino acids. Between the trimmed V and J ends, which lost 0 bases and 1 base, there was a span of 13 bases. Germline CDR1 and CDR2: SGHRS and YFSETQ. CDR3 nucleotides: TGCGCCAGCAGCTTGGAACAACCTGGGCTTAACTATGGCTACACCTTC. Its protein product is CASSLEQPGLNYGYTF.

The chain uses TRBV18 and TRBJ1-5; tentatively, D is TRBD1 (6 bases). This CDR3 has 15 residues. Germline V CDR1 and CDR2: KGHSH, LQKENI. Trimming stripped 3 bases from V and 3 bases from J, with 12 bases between. The CDR3 loop reads CASSPQQGFNQPQHF. CDR3 coding DNA: TGTGCCAGCTCACCGCAACAGGGTTTCAATCAGCCCCAGCATTTT.

The V and J genes are TRBV18 and TRBJ2-1, with 11 bases identical to TRBD2. The germline V gene encodes CDR1 KGHSH and CDR2 LQKENI. The CDR3 totals 14 residues. V lost 6 bases to trimming and J lost 6 bases; unmatched junction nucleotides: 4. The CDR3 nucleotides read TGTGCCAGCTCCGGGACTAGCGGTTCCAATGAGCAGTTCTTC. It specifies CASSGTSGSNEQFF.

This clone came up once. The chain joins TRBV30 to TRBJ1-1; possibly TRBD1 for D (6 bases). Looked up from germline, CDR1 is GTSNPN and CDR2 is SVGIG (reference sequence). Trimming removed 5 bases at V and 5 bases at J, with 12 bases between. The CDR3 extends over 12 amino acids. CDR3 loop: CAWRLTGTEAFF. As DNA, the CDR3 is TGTGCCTGGCGTCTGACAGGTACTGAAGCTTTCTTT.

The rearrangement links TRBV9 to TRBJ2-5; 8 bases are shared with TRBD1. This CDR3 is 14 amino acids long. Losses at the gene ends were 4 bases for V and 5 bases for J; bases not matched to a gene: 7. Germline CDR1 and CDR2: SGDLS and YYNGEE. CDR3 amino acids: CASSYRGAEETQYF. As DNA, the CDR3 is TGTGCCAGCAGCTACAGGGGGGCGGAGGAGACCCAGTACTTC.

The chain couples TRBV6-5 to TRBJ1-2, with 7 bases aligning to TRBD1. The V gene end was trimmed by 3 bases and the J gene end by 7 bases; junction bases not matched to a gene: 5. This CDR3 contains 13 residues. Germline lookup yields CDR1 MNHEY and CDR2 SVGAGI. CDR3 region: CASSYSTGSGYTF. The CDR3 nucleotides are TGTGCCAGCAGTTATTCGACAGGGAGTGGCTACACCTTC.

The sample holds a few counts of this clone. The V gene is TRBV7-7, the J gene TRBJ2-3, with TRBD2 matching over 13 bases. V lost 1 base to trimming and J lost 5 bases; unmatched junction nucleotides: 12. The V gene's germline CDR1 is SSHAT and CDR2 FNYEAQ (reference sequence). The CDR3 covers 19 residues. CDR3 sequence: CASSLVHRTSGGRLDTQYF. The DNA of the CDR3 is TGTGCCAGCAGCTTAGTTCATCGGACTAGCGGGGGCAGGTTAGATACGCAGTATTTT.

The chain has TRBV18 and TRBJ2-7, with unresolved D. The CDR3 length is 14 residues. Germline V gene sequence: CDR1 KGHSH, CDR2 LQKENI. Trimming left V 4 bases short and J 4 bases short, with 14 bases between. The DNA for the CDR3 is TGTGCCAGCTCACGAGGAGCCCAAACATACGAGCAGTACTTC. Translated, it gives CASSRGAQTYEQYF.

The V call is TRBV9, the J call TRBJ2-3, with D tentatively TRBD2 (6 bases). From germline, CDR1 is SGDLS and CDR2 YYNGEE. This CDR3 contains 14 residues. V was trimmed by 5 bases and J by 2 bases, leaving 12 bases between them. This CDR3 reads CASSRAGYTDTQYF. The CDR3 DNA is TGTGCCAGCAGTAGGGCGGGGTACACAGATACGCAGTATTTT. Using reference TRBV9 and TRBJ2-3 for the parts outside the CDR3, the full variable domain is DSGVTQTPKHLITATGQRVTLRCSPRSGDLSVYWYQQSLDQGLQFLIQYYNGEERAKGNILERFSAQQFPDLHSELNLSSLELGDSALYFCASSRAGYTDTQYFGPGTRLTVL.

The chain has TRBV5-1 and TRBJ2-1, with 12 positions matching TRBD2. The CDR3 is made up of 15 amino acids. Germline CDR1 and CDR2: SGHRS and YFSETQ. V was clipped by 2 bases and J by 10 bases; unmatched bases: 7. The chain's CDR3 is CASSFTSGRTVEQFF. CDR3 DNA sequence: TGCGCCAGCAGCTTTACTAGCGGGAGGACGGTGGAGCAGTTCTTC. The entire variable domain, with the rest obtained from reference TRBV5-1 and TRBJ2-1, is as follows: KAGVTQTPRYLIKTRGQQVTLSCSPISGHRSVSWYQQTPGQGLQFLFEYFSETQRNKGNFPGRFSGRQFSNSRSEMNVSTLELGDSALYLCASSFTSGRTVEQFFGPGTRLTVL.

This clone was recorded a few times. V gene TRBV29-1 combines with J gene TRBJ1-1; 10 positions match TRBD1. The V gene's germline CDR1 is SQVTM and CDR2 ANQGSEA. This CDR3 spans 13 amino acids. V shed 3 bases and J 4 bases; nucleotides not matched to a gene: 2. DNA of the CDR3: TGCAGCGTTGAGAGGACAGGGGGCACTGAAGCTTTCTTT. This encodes CSVERTGGTEAFF.

The chain combines TRBV27 with TRBJ2-7; 10 nucleotides line up with TRBD1. The ends lost 2 bases at V and 4 bases at J; junction bases unmatched: 5. The CDR3 contains 15 residues. Germline assignment: CDR1 MNHEY and CDR2 SMNVEV (reference sequence). CDR3 DNA sequence: TGTGCCAGCAGTTTACTCCGGGACAGGGGTTACGAGCAGTACTTC. Translation gives CASSLLRDRGYEQYF.

This clone was picked up a small number of times. V and J are TRBV12-5 and TRBJ2-7; possibly TRBD1 for D (6 bases). The CDR3 has 14 amino acids. The germline gives CDR1 LGHNT, CDR2 FRNRAP. V was cut by 6 bases and J by 4 bases, with 16 bases left in between. The CDR3 sequence is CASGLVTGSYEQYF. Here the CDR3 DNA reads TGTGCTAGTGGCTTAGTGACAGGTTCTTACGAGCAGTACTTC.

The rearrangement uses TRBV28 and TRBJ1-2; 8 bases agree with TRBD1. V lost 2 bases and J lost 1; bases outside the gene matches: 3. Germline CDR1 reads MDHEN; CDR2 reads SYDVKM. This CDR3 is built from 15 residues. CDR3 region: CASSLATGVNYGYTF. As DNA, the CDR3 is TGTGCCAGCAGTTTAGCGACAGGGGTTAACTATGGCTACACCTTC.

The chain is built from TRBV2 and TRBJ2-2; D is unclear. This CDR3 is built from 14 residues. Germline-derived CDR1 and CDR2 are SNHLY and FYNNEI. V lost 4 bases, J lost 1 base, and 7 bases lay in between. The CDR3 region has the DNA TGTGCCAGCAGTGCTCGAGGGAACACCGGGGAGCTGTTTTTT. Translating gives CASSARGNTGELFF.

The CDR3 sequence is CASSLATSGAYEQYF. Here the CDR3 DNA reads TGTGCCAGCAGCTTAGCGACTAGTGGGGCCTACGAGCAGTACTTC. This chain links TRBV7-9 with TRBJ2-5, with a possible D match to TRBD2 (6 bases). The end of the DNA aligns better with TRBJ2-7, so the J call may be wrong. The germline V gene encodes CDR1 SEHNR and CDR2 FQNEAQ (reference sequence). This CDR3 is built from 15 residues.

The chain recombines TRBV14 with TRBJ2-5, with 8 nucleotides matching TRBD2. In germline, CDR1 is SGHDN, CDR2 FVKESK. The CDR3 sequence is 15 residues long. The V and J ends lost 4 bases and 5 bases, in that order; junction bases with no gene match: 9. The CDR3 nucleotides are TGTGCCAGCAGCCGACTCGGGGGGGAGTTGGAGACCCAGTACTTC. Amino acid sequence: CASSRLGGELETQYF.

The V gene is TRBV15, the J gene TRBJ1-3, with no clear D. The V gene lost 5 bases and the J gene lost 3 bases, with 8 bases spanning the gap. The germline CDR1 and CDR2 sequences are LNHNV and YYDKDF (reference sequence). This CDR3 region has 13 residues. CDR3 coding DNA: TGTGCCACCAGCGGTCGACTTGGAAACACCATATATTTT. It translates to CATSGRLGNTIYF.